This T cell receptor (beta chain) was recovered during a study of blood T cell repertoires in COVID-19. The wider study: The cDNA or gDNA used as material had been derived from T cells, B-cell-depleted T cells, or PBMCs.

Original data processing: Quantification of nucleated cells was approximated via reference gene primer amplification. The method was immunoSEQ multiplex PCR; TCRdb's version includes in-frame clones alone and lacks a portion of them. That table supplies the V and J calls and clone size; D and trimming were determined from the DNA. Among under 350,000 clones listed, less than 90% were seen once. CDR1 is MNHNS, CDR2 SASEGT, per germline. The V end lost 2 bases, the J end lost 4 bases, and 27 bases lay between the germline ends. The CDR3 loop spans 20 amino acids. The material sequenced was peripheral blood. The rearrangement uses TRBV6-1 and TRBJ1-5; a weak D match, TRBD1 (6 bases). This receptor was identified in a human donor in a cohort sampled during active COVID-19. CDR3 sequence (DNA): TGTGCCAGCAGTGAAACAGGGTTCAGATCGTTGACAGCCATAAATCAGCCCCAGCATTTT. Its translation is CASSETGFRSLTAINQPQHF.